This TCR beta chain was retrieved from a study of shared clonotypes between healthy human individuals. The V gene lost 0 bases and the J gene lost 5 bases, with 10 bases spanning the gap. The germline V gene has CDR1 MNHEY and CDR2 SMNVEV (reference sequence). The CDR3 runs 14 residues. This clone turned up a few times. Measured with immunoSEQ multiplex PCR; TCRdb has only the in-frame clones, and not every one. The table has 850,000 to 1,200,000 clones, around 76% seen once. The source is a young man in good health. The chain employs TRBV27 and TRBJ1-1; D gene unclear. The sequenced material came from memory CD4+ T cells sorted from blood. Subset meaning: CD45RA-negative fraction. The chain's CDR3 is CASSLSGKRTEAFF. Written as DNA, the CDR3 is TGTGCCAGCAGTTTATCGGGGAAACGGACTGAAGCTTTCTTT.